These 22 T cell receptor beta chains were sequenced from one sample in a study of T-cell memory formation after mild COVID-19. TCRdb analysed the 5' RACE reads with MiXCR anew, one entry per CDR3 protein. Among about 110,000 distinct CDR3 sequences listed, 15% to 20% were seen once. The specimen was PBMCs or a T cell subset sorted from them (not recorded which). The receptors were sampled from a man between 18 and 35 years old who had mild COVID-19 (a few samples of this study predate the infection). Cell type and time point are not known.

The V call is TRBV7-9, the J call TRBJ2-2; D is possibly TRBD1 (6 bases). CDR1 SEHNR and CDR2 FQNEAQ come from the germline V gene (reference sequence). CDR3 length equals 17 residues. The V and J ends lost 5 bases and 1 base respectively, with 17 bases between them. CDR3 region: CASSPRQALLNTGELFF. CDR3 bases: TGTGCCAGCAGCCCCAGACAGGCGTTACTGAACACCGGGGAGCTGTTTTTT.

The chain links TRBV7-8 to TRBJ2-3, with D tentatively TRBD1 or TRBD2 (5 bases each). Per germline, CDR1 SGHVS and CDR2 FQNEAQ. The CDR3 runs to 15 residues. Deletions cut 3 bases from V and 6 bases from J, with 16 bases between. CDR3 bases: TGTGCCAGCAGCTTCTACGGGACCTTTGGCGATACGCAGTATTTT. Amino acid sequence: CASSFYGTFGDTQYF.

The CDR3 DNA reads as TGTGCCAGCAGCTCCATAGACTACGAGCAGTACTTC. Translated, it gives CASSSIDYEQYF. The chain joins TRBV7-9 to TRBJ2-7; D remains unclear. Germline V gives CDR1 SEHNR, CDR2 FQNEAQ (reference sequence). The CDR3 is made up of 12 amino acids. The V gene lost 4 bases and the J gene lost 3 bases, with 7 bases spanning the gap.

Here the CDR3 reads CASSFDLGGTQLFF. DNA for the CDR3: TGTGCCAGCAGCTTCGACTTGGGAGGGACACAACTATTCTTT. The J gene is TRBJ1-1, the V gene TRBV7-9, with D maybe TRBD1 (6 bases). Trimming cost V 3 bases and J 14 bases, with 22 bases left between them. The CDR3 runs to 14 residues. In germline, CDR1 is SEHNR, CDR2 FQNEAQ (reference sequence).

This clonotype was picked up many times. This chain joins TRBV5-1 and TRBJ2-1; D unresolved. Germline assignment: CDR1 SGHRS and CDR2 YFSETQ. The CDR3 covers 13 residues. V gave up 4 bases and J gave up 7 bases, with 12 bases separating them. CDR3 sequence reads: CASSPAAHNEQFF. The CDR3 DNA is TGCGCCAGCAGCCCGGCGGCTCATAATGAGCAGTTCTTC.

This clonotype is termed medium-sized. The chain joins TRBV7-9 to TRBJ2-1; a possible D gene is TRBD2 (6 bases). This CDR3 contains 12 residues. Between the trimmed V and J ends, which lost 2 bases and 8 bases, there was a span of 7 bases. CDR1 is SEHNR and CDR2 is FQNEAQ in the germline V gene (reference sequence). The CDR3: CASSLTGDEQFF. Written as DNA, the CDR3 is TGTGCCAGCAGCTTAACGGGGGATGAGCAGTTCTTC.

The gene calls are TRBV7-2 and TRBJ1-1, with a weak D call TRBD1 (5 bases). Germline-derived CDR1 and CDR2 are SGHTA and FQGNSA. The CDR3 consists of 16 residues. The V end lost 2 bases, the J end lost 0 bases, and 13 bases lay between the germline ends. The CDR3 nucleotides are TGTGCCAGCAGCTTAATGTCAGGGACTATGAACACTGAAGCTTTCTTT. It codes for CASSLMSGTMNTEAFF.

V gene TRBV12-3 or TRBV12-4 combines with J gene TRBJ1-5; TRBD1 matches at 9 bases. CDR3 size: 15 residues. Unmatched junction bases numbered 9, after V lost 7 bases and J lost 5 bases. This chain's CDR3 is CASTLGQGSYQPQHF. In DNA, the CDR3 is TGTGCCAGCACCCTGGGACAGGGCTCGTATCAGCCCCAGCATTTT.

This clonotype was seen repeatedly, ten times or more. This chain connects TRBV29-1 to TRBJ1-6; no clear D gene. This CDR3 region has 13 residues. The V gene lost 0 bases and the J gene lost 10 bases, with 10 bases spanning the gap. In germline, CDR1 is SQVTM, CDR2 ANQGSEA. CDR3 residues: CSVEDQEGSPLHF. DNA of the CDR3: TGCAGCGTTGAAGACCAAGAAGGATCACCCCTCCACTTT.

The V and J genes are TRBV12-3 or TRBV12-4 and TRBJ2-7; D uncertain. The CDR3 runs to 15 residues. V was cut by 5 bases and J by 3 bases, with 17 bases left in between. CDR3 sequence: CASSPVKKTVYEQYF. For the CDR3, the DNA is TGTGCCAGCAGTCCCGTGAAGAAAACGGTCTACGAGCAGTACTTC.

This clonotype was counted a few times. The CDR3, as DNA: TGTGCCAGCAGTCGGGACTCCCGTCGTGAGCAGTACGTC. As protein: CASSRDSRREQYV. V is TRBV5-4 and J is TRBJ2-7; a possible D gene is TRBD2 (6 bases). Trimming pared 5 bases from V and 7 bases from J, leaving 16 bases between. The CDR3 runs to 13 residues. In germline, CDR1 is SGHNT, CDR2 YYREEE (reference sequence).

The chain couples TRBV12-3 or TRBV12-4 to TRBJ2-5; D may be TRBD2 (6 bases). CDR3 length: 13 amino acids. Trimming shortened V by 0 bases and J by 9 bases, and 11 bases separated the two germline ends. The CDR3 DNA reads TGTGCCAGCAGTTTAGCCCGTTCGGGGGCCCAGTACTTC. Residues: CASSLARSGAQYF.

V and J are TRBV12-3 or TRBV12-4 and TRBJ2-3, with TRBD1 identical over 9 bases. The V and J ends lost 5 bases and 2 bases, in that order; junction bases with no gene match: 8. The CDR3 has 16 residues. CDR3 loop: CASSQYRGPNTDTQYF. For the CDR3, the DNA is TGTGCCAGCAGTCAATACAGGGGGCCCAACACAGATACGCAGTATTTT.

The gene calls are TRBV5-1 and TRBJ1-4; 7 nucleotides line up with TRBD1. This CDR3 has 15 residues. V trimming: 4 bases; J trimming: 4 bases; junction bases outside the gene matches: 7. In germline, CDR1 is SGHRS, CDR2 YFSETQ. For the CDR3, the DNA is TGCGCCAGCAGCCTGTCCCCAGGGGGTAATGAAAAACTGTTTTTT. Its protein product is CASSLSPGGNEKLFF.

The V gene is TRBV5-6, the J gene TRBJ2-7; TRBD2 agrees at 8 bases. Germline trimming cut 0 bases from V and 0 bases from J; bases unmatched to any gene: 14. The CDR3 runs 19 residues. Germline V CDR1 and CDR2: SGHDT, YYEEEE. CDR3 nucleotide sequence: TGTGCCAGCAGCTTGGCCAGTTCCAGCGGGGGTTACAGCTCCTACGAGCAGTACGTC. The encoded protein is CASSLASSSGGYSSYEQYV.

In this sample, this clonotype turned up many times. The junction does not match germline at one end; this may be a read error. The CDR3 loop reads CASSLQGAAETQYF. In DNA, the CDR3 is TGTGCCAGTAGCTTACAGGGGGCCGCGGAGACCCAGTACTTC. The chain uses TRBV5-4 and TRBJ2-5; 9 bases map to TRBD1. CDR3 length: 14 amino acids. Germline-derived CDR1 and CDR2 are SGHNT and YYREEE (reference sequence).

The CDR3 loop is CASSYRGREKLFF. CDR3 sequence (DNA): TGTGCCAGCAGCTACAGGGGGCGGGAAAAACTGTTTTTT. V is TRBV6-1 and J is TRBJ1-4; 9 nucleotides line up with TRBD1. V dropped 6 bases and J dropped 8; count of bases not matched to a gene: 4. The germline CDR1 and CDR2 sequences are MNHNS and SASEGT. The CDR3 consists of 13 residues.

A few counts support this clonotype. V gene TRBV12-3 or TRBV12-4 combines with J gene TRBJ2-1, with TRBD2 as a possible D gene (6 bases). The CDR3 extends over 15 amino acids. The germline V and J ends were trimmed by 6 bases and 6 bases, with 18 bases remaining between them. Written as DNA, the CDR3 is TGTGCCAGCAGCCGGAGGGTGGGAGCGGCCAATGAGCAGTTCTTC. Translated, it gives CASSRRVGAANEQFF.

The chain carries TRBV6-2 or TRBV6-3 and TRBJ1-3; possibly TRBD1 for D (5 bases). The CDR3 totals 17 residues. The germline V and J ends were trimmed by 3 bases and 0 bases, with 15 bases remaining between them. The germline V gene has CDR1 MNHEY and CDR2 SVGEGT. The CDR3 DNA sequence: TGTGCCAGCAGTTATTCGGGACTTCGGAGCTCTGGAAACACCATATATTTT. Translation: CASSYSGLRSSGNTIYF.

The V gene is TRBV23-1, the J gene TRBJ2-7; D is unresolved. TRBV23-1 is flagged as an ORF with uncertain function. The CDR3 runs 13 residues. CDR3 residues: CASTGLFPYEQYV. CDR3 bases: TGCGCTTCGACGGGCCTATTTCCCTACGAGCAGTACGTC.

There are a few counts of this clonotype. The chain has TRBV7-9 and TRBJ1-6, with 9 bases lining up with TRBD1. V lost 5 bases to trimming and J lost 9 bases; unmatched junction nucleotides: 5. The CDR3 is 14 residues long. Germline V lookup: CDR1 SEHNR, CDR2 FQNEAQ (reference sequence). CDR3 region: CASSRQGEASPLHF. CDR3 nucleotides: TGTGCCAGCAGCCGACAGGGGGAGGCTTCACCCCTCCACTTT.

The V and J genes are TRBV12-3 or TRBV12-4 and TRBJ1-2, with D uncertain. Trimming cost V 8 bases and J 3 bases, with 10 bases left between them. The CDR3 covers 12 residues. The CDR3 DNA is TGTGCCAGCCGTGGGCGGCACTATGGCTACACCTTC. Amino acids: CASRGRHYGYTF.